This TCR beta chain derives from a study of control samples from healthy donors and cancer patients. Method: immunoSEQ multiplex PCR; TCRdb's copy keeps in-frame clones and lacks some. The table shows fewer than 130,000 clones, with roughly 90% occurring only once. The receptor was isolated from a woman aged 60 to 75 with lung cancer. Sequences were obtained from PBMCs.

DNA of the CDR3: TGTGCCACCTCTGGGGGGGTAATCCAAGAGACCCAGTACTTC. Translated: CATSGGVIQETQYF. The chain couples TRBV10-3 to TRBJ2-5; TRBD2 matches 7 bases. After removal of 10 bases from V and 1 base from J, the junction contained 9 bases not matched to a gene. CDR1 is ENHRY, CDR2 SYGVKD, per germline. The CDR3 extends over 14 amino acids.